Reported below is one T cell receptor beta chain. MiXCR was run by TCRdb on the RT-PCR reads, yielding one entry per CDR3 protein. Of under 500,000 distinct CDR3 sequences in the sample, 9.5% to 13% were seen once. The CDR3 contains 15 residues. Per the germline V gene, CDR1 is KGHDR and CDR2 is SFDVKD. Trimming removed 5 bases from V and 3 bases from J, with 14 bases in between. The data belong to a study of response to subunit inactivated influenza vaccine. The source is a man between 50 and 59 years old who received an inactivated influenza vaccine. V and J are TRBV24-1 and TRBJ2-3, with D possibly being TRBD1 (5 bases). Specimen: PBMCs from blood, collected around seven weeks after vaccination. The DNA for the CDR3 is TGTGCCACCAGTGTCTTCAGGGATCGGACAGATACGCAGTATTTT. The encoded protein is CATSVFRDRTDTQYF.